This TCR beta chain was sequenced in a study of control samples from healthy donors and cancer patients. Sequenced by immunoSEQ multiplex PCR; TCRdb stores in-frame clones only, minus some. Here the sample spans 100,000 to 150,000 clones, approximately 90% being singletons. Germline V gene data show CDR1 as SGHKS and CDR2 as YYEKEE (reference sequence). This CDR3 comprises 13 residues. V was clipped by 2 bases and J by 5 bases, with 11 bases between them. The clonotype was recovered from a man aged 40-49 years in good health. The specimen sequenced was blood. V and J are TRBV5-5 and TRBJ2-7; the D call may be TRBD1 or TRBD2 (5 bases each). CDR3 nucleotides: TGTGCCAGCAGCTTTGGGGGATCGAACGAGCAGTACTTC. It specifies CASSFGGSNEQYF.